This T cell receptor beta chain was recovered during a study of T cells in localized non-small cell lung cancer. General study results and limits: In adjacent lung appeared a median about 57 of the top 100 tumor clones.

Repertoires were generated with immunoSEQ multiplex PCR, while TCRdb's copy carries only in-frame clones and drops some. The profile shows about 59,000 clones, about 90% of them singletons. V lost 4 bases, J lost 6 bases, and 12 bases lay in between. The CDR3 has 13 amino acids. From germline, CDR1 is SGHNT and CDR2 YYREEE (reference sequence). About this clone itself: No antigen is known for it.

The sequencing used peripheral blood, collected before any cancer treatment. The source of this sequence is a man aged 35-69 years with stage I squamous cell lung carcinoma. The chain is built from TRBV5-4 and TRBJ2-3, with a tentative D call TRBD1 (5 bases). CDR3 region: CASSPHGADTQYF. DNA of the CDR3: TGTGCCAGCAGCCCCCATGGGGCGGATACGCAGTATTTT. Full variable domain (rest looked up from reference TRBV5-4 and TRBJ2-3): ETGVTQSPTHLIKTRGQQVTLRCSSQSGHNTVSWYQQALGQGPQFIFQYYREEENGRGNFPPRFSGLQFPNYSSELNVNALELDDSALYLCASSPHGADTQYFGPGTRLTVL.